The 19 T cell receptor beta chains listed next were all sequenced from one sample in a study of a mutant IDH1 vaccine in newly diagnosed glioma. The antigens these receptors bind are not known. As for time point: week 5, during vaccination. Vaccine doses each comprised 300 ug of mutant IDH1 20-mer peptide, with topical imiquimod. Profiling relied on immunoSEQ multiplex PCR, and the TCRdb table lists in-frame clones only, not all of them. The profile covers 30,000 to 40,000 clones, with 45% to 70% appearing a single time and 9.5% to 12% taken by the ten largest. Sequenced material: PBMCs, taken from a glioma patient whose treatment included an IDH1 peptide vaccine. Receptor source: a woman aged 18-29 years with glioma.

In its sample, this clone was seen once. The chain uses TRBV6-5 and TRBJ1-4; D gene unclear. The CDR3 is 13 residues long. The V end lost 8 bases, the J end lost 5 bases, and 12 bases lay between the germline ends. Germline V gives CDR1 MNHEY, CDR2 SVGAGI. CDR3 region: CASRSRRNEKLFF. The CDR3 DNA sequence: TGTGCCAGCCGGTCGAGAAGGAATGAAAAACTGTTTTTT.

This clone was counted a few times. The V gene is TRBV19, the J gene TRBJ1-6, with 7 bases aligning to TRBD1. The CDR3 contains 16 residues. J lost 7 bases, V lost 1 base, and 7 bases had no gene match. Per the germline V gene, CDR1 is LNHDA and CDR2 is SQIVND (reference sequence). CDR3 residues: CASSIGPGQINSPLHF. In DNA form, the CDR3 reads TGTGCCAGTAGTATAGGCCCGGGACAGATCAATTCACCCCTCCACTTT.

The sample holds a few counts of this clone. The CDR3 DNA reads as TGTGCCAGCACAGGGACAGGCATCAATGAGCAGTTCTTC. It encodes CASTGTGINEQFF. The V and J genes are TRBV11-2 and TRBJ2-1; 8 bases are shared with TRBD1. Germline values: CDR1 SGHAT, CDR2 FQNNGV. The V segment lost 7 bases and the J segment 6 bases; nucleotides outside the gene matches: 5. This CDR3 comprises 13 residues.

CDR3 DNA: TGCGCCAGCAGCCAAGAGCCCGCCAGGGTAGTAGGCGAGCAGTACTTC. This gives the protein CASSQEPARVVGEQYF. This chain links TRBV4-1 with TRBJ2-7; a possible D gene is TRBD1 (5 bases). V was shortened by 0 bases and J by 6 bases, with 18 bases between the two germline ends. CDR1 and CDR2 from the germline V gene are MGHRA and YSYEKL. The CDR3 length is 16 residues.

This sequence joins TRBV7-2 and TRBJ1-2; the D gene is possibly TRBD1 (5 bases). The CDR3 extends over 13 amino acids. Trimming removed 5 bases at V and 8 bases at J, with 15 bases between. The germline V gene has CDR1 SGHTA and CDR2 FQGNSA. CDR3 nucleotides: TGTGCCAGCAGCGGCACGCAGGGCCGCGGCTACACCTTC. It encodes CASSGTQGRGYTF.

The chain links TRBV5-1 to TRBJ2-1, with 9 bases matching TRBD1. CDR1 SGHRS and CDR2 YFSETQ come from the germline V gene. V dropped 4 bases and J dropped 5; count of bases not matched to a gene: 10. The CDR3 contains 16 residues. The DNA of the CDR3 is TGCGCCAGCAGCCTATCCGGGACAGGGTTACACAATGAGCAGTTCTTC. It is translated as CASSLSGTGLHNEQFF.

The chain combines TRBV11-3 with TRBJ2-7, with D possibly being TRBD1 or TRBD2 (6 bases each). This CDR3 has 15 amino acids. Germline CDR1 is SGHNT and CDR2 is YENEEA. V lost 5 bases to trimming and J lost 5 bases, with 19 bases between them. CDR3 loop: CASSLGAGQLNEQYF. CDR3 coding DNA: TGTGCCAGCAGCCTAGGGGCGGGACAATTGAACGAGCAGTACTTC.

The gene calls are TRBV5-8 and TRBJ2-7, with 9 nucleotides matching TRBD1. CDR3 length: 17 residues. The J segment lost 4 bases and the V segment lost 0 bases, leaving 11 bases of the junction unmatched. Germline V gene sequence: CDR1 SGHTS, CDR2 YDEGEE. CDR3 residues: CASSLAFGGTGFYEQYF. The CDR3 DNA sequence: TGTGCCAGCAGCTTGGCATTCGGTGGGACAGGGTTTTACGAGCAGTACTTC.

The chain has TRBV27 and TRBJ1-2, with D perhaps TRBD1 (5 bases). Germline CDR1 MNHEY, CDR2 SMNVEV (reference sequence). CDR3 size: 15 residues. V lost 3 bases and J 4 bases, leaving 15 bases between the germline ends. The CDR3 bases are TGTGCCAGCAGTTTTGGGGCCGGCATAGGCTATGGCTACACCTTC. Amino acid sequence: CASSFGAGIGYGYTF.

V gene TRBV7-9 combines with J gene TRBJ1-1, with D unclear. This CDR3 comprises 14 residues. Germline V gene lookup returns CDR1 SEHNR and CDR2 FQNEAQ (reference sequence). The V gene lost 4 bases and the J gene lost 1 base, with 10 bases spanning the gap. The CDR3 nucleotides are TGTGCCAGCAGCTCACAAACGTCGAACACTGAAGCTTTCTTT. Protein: CASSSQTSNTEAFF.

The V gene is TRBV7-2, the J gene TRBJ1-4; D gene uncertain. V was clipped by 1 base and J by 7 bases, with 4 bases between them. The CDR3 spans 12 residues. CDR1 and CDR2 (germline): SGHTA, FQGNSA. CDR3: CASSLDGEKLFF. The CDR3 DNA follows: TGTGCCAGCAGCTTAGACGGTGAAAAACTGTTTTTT.

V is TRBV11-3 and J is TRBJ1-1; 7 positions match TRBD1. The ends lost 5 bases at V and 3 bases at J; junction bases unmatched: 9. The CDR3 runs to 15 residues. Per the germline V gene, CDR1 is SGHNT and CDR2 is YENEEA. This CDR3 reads CASSTRQGRDTEAFF. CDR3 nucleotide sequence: TGTGCCAGCAGCACCCGACAGGGAAGAGACACTGAAGCTTTCTTT.

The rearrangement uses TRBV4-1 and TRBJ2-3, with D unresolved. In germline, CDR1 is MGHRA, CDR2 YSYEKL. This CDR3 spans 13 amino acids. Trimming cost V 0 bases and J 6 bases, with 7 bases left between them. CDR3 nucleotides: TGCGCCAGCAGCCAAGAGAATGGGGATACGCAGTATTTT. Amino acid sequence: CASSQENGDTQYF.

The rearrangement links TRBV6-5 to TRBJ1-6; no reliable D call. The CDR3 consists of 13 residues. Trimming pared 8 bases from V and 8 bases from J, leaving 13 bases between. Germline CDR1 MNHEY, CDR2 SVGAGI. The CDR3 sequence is CASYPDGDSPLHF. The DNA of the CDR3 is TGTGCCAGCTATCCCGACGGGGATTCACCCCTCCACTTT.

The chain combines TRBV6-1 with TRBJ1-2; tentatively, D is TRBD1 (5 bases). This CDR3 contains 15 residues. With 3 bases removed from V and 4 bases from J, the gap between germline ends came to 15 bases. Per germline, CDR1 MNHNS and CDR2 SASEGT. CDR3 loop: CASSDLVRGVYGYTF. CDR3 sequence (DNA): TGTGCCAGCAGTGATCTCGTACGGGGGGTCTATGGCTACACCTTC.

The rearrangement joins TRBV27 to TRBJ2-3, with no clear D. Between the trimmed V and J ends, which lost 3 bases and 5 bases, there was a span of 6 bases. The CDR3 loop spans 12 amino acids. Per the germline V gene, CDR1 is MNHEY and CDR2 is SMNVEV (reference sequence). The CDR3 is CASSFLGDTQYF. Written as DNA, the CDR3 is TGTGCCAGCAGTTTTCTAGGAGATACGCAGTATTTT.

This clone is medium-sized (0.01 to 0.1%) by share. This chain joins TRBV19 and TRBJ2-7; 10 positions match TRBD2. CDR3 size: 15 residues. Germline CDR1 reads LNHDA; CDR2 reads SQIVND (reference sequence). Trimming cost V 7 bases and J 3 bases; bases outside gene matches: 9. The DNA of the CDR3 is TGTGCCAGTACAAACGGAGCGGGAGGGATCTACGAGCAGTACTTC. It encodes CASTNGAGGIYEQYF.

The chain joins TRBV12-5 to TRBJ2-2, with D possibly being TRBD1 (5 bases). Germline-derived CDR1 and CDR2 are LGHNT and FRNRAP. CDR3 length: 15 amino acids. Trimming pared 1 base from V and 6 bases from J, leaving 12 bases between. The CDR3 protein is CASGLGGPSAGELFF. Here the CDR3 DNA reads TGTGCTAGTGGTTTGGGGGGCCCTAGTGCCGGGGAGCTGTTTTTT.

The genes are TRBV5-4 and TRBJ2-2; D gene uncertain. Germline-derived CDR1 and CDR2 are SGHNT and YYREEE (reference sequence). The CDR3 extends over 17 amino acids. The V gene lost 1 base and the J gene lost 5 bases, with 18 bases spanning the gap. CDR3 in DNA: TGTGCCAGCAGCTTGTGGGGAAGGGAATATCGGACCGGGGAGCTGTTTTTT. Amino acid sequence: CASSLWGREYRTGELFF.